This TCR beta chain was observed in a study of blood T cell repertoires in COVID-19. Study context: Spain, Italy and the United States supplied samples that represented acute and convalescent COVID-19. The analysed material was cDNA or gDNA that came from T cells, B-cell-depleted T cells, or PBMCs.

In the original processing: Nucleated cell counts were estimated from reference gene primer amplification. Sequencing used immunoSEQ multiplex PCR; TCRdb keeps in-frame clones, though not all of them. V and J calls and clone size are those listed in that table; D and trimming were worked out from the DNA. The sample yields a few hundred thousand clones, roughly 88% seen once. The CDR3 totals 12 residues. Germline values: CDR1 MNHEY, CDR2 SVGAGI. Deletions cut 11 bases from V and 2 bases from J, with 12 bases between. This chain connects TRBV6-5 to TRBJ1-2; no clear D gene. Material for sequencing was peripheral blood. This sequence originates from a woman under 40 who had recovered from COVID-19. CDR3 coding DNA: TGTGCCTTCCCCCGAGAGAACTATGGCTACACCTTC. Protein sequence: CAFPRENYGYTF.